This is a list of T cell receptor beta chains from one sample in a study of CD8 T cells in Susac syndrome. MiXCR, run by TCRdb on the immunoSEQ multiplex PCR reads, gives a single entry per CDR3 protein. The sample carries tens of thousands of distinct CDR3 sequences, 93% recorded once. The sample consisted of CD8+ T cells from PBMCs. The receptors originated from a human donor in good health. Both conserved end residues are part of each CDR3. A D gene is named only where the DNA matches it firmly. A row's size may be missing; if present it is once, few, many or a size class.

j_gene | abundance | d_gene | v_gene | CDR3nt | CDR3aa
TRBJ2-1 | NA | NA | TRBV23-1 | TGCGCCAGCAGCCTTTGGGGCGACAATGAGCAGTTCTTC | CASSLWGDNEQFF
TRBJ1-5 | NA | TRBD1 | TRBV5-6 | TGTGCCAGCAGCTTGGCGACAGGGGACAGCCAGCCCCAGCATTTT | CASSLATGDSQPQHF
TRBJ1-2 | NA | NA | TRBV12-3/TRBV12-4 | TGTGCCAGCAGACGGACAGAAGGGACCTCTAACTATGGCTACACCTTC | CASRRTEGTSNYGYTF
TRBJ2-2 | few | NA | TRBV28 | TGTGCCAGCAGTTTACCGGAGAGGAAGACCGGGGAGCTGTTTTTT | CASSLPERKTGELFF
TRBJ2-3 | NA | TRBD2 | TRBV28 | TGTGCCAGCAGTTCCCTGACTAGCGGGCGGGGTCCTTTTACGCAGTATTTT | CASSSLTSGRGPFTQYF
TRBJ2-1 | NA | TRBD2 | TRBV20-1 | TGCAGTGCCTTTCTCGACCCAGCGGGAGGATACAATGAGCAGTTCTTC | CSAFLDPAGGYNEQFF
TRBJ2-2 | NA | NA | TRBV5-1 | TGCGCCAGCAGCCACTACTCCGGGGAGCTGTTTTTT | CASSHYSGELFF
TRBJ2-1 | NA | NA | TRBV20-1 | TGCAGTGCTAGGGTAGGTGAGCAGTTCTTC | CSARVGEQFF
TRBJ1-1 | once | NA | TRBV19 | TGTGCCAGTAGTATGCGATTCGGCGTGAACACTGAAGCTTTCTTT | CASSMRFGVNTEAFF
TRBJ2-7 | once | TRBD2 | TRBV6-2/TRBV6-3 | TGTGCCATCGGGGGGGTAGCCGGACTCCGAGAGCAGTACTTC | CAIGGVAGLREQYF
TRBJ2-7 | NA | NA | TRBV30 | TGTGCCTGGAGTGTGGGGGCGGCTTACGAGCAGTACTTC | CAWSVGAAYEQYF
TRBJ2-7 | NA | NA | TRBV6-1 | TGTGCCAGCAGGGGAACAGGCGAGCAGTACTTC | CASRGTGEQYF
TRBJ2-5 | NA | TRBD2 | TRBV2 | TGTGCCAGCAGTGCCGGAAGCGGGAGACGAGAGACCCAGTACTTC | CASSAGSGRRETQYF
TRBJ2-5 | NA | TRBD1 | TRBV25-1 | TGTGCCAGCAGTGATTACCGGGACAGAGAGAACCAAGAGACCCAGTACTTC | CASSDYRDRENQETQYF
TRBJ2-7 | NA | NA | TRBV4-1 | TGCGCCAGCAGCCAAGATTCCCCGGAGCAGTACTTC | CASSQDSPEQYF
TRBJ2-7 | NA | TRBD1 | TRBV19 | TGTGCCAGTAGTTTCGGACAGGTCGACGAGCAGTACTTC | CASSFGQVDEQYF
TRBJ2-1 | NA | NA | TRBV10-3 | TGTGCCATCAGTGAGCGGGGGGCTCTAACATCCTACAATGAGCAGTTCTTC | CAISERGALTSYNEQFF
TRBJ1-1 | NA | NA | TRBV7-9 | TGTGCCAGCAGCCGTACACCTGAAGCTTTCTTT | CASSRTPEAFF